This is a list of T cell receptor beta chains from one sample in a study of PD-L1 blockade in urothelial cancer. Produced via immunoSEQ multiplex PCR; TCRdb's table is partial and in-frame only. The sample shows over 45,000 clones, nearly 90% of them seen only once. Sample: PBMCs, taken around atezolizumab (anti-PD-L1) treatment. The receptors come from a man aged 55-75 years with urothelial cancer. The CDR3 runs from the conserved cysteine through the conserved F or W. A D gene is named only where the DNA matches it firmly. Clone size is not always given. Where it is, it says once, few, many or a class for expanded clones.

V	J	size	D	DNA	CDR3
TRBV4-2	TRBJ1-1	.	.	TGTGCCAGCAGCCAAGAAGGAGACTTGACTGAAGCTTTCTTT	CASSQEGDLTEAFF
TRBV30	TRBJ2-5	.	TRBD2	TGTGCCTGGAGTCCCGGGGGACTAGCCCAAGAGACCCAGTACTTC	CAWSPGGLAQETQYF
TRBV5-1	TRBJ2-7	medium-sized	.	TGCGCCAGCAGCTCCAACTACGAGCAGTACTTC	CASSSNYEQYF
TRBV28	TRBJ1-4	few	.	TGTGCCAGCAGTCCATCAGGGGAGTCGGATGAAAAACTGTTTTTT	CASSPSGESDEKLFF
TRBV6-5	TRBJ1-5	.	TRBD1	TGTGCCAGCAGTTTCATCCGGGACAGGTATAATCAGCCCCAGCATTTT	CASSFIRDRYNQPQHF
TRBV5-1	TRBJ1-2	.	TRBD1	TGCGCCAGCAGCGCGGGACAGGGGGCTTCGGTATATGGCTACACCTTC	CASSAGQGASVYGYTF
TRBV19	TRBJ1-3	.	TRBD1	TGTGCCAGCAGGACCGGGACAGGGAGCAGGTCTGGAAACACCATATATTTT	CASRTGTGSRSGNTIYF
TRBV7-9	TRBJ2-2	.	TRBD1	TGTGCCAGCACCTCGACAGGGAGAAACACCGGGGAGCTGTTTTTT	CASTSTGRNTGELFF
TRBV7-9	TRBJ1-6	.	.	TGTGCCAGCAGCTTAGAGAGGGGGGGCAGTAGTACCCTCCACTTT	CASSLERGGSSTLHF
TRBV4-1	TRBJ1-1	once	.	TGCGCCAGCAGCCAAGATCGGGCGGGGGTTGGTTACACTGAAGCTTTCTTT	CASSQDRAGVGYTEAFF
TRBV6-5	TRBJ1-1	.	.	TGTGCCAGCAGTTACGGTGCGGGCTGGAACACTGAAGCTTTCTTT	CASSYGAGWNTEAFF
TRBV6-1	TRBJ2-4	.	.	TGTGCCAGCAGTGAACCTCAGGGTGGGTTGTGGAACATTCAGTACTTC	CASSEPQGGLWNIQYF
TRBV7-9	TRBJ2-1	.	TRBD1	TGTGCCAGCAGCTTTGTGGGACAGGGGTATGAGCAGTTCTTC	CASSFVGQGYEQFF
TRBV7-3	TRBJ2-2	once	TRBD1	TGTGCCAGCAGCTTACAGGGGGCCGGGGAGCTGTTTTTT	CASSLQGAGELFF
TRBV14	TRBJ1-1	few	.	TGTGCCAGCAGCAAACCCAACAGGCCGGCTGAAGCTTTCTTT	CASSKPNRPAEAFF
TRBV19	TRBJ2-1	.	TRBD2	TGTGCCAGTAGTTTTCCCCAGCGGGGGGCCGTGAAGCAGCAGTTCTTC	CASSFPQRGAVKQQFF
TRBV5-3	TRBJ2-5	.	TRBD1	TGTGCCAGAAGCTCCCGGGGACAGGGGGGCCAAGAGACCCAGTACTTC	CARSSRGQGGQETQYF
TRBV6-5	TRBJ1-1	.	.	TGTGCCAGCAGCTCTCAGATGAACACTGAAGCTTTCTTT	CASSSQMNTEAFF
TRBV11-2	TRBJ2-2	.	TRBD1	TGTGCCAGCAGCTTAGCCGCCGGGACAGGGAAGAACACCGGGGAGCTGTTTTTT	CASSLAAGTGKNTGELFF
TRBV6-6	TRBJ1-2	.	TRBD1	TGTGCCAGCAGTTCTCAGGGGGAAGGTTTTGGCTACACCTTC	CASSSQGEGFGYTF
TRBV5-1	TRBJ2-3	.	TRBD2	TGCGCCAGCAGCTTGGAGGCGGGGGTTGGCACAGATACGCAGTATTTT	CASSLEAGVGTDTQYF
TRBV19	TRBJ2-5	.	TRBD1	TGTGCCTCTACCTCGACAGGGGGCGCGGAGACCCAGTACTTC	CASTSTGGAETQYF
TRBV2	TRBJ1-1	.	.	TGTGCCAGCAGTGTCGGGGGAGGCACTGAAGCTTTCTTT	CASSVGGGTEAFF
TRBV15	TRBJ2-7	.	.	TGTGCCACCAGCAGAGATCTGGGGGCGTACGAGCAGTACTTC	CATSRDLGAYEQYF
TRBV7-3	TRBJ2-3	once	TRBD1	TGTGCCAGCAGCTTAACCCCCGAGGGGGCCGGGTCAGATACGCAGTATTTT	CASSLTPEGAGSDTQYF
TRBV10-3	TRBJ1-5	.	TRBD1	TGTGCCATCAGGGACAGGGGGTCTAATCAGCCCCAGCATTTT	CAIRDRGSNQPQHF
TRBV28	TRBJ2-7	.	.	TGTGCCAGCAGTTTACCCCGAACGGGTGAGCAGTACTTC	CASSLPRTGEQYF
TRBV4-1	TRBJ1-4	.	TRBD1	TGCGCCAGCAGTCGAACTGGACAGGGGGCGACTAATGAAAAACTGTTTTTT	CASSRTGQGATNEKLFF
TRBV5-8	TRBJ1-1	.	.	TGTGCCAGTCGCACGGGGGTCACTGAAGCTTTCTTT	CASRTGVTEAFF
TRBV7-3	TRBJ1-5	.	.	TGTGCCAGCAGCGCGCCGCGGGGGTTTGGCAATCAGCCCCAGCATTTT	CASSAPRGFGNQPQHF
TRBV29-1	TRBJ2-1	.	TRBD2	TGCAGCGTTGAAGTTACGAGGGGAATAGCGGGGTTGAGCAATGAGCAGTTCTTC	CSVEVTRGIAGLSNEQFF
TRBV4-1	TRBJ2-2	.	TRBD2	TGCGCCAGCAGACGGGCGGGGGTCACCGGGGAGCTGTTTTTT	CASRRAGVTGELFF
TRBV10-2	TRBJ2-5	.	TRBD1	TGCGCCAGCAGATCTTCGACAGGGGTCCGCGCGGAGACCCAGTACTTC	CASRSSTGVRAETQYF
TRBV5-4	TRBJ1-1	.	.	TGTGCCAGCAGCGTACAGGGCCGGGGAACTGAAGCTTTCTTT	CASSVQGRGTEAFF
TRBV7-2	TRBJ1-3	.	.	TGTGCCAGCACCGAGGTCGGGACAAACGCGAACACCATATATTTT	CASTEVGTNANTIYF
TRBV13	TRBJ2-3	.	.	TGTGCCAGCAGCTTCGTGTTACGGGTGGATACGCAGTATTTT	CASSFVLRVDTQYF
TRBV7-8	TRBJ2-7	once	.	TGTGCCAGCAGCACCCGACCAAGGACAGCCCTAAGCTCCTACGAGCAGTACTTC	CASSTRPRTALSSYEQYF
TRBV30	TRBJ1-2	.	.	TGTGCCTGGAGTGACACCTATGGCTACACCTTC	CAWSDTYGYTF
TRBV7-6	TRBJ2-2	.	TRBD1	TGTGCCAGCAGCACCCGGACAGGGCGTGCCGGGGAGCTGTTTTTT	CASSTRTGRAGELFF
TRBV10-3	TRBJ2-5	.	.	TGTGCCATCAGTGACTCCGTGACCCAGTACTTC	CAISDSVTQYF
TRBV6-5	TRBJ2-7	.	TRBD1	TGTGCCAGCAGTTACTCAGGGGGCGCGTCCTACGAGCAGTACTTC	CASSYSGGASYEQYF
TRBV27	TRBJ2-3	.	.	TGTGCCAGCAGACTCCCTAGCACAGATACGCAGTATTTT	CASRLPSTDTQYF
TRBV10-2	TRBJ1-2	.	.	TGCGCCAGCTCCGAGGGTTTCGACTATGGCTACACCTTC	CASSEGFDYGYTF
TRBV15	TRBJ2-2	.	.	TGTGCCACCAGCAACATGAACACCGGGGAGCTGTTTTTT	CATSNMNTGELFF
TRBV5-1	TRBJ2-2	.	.	TGCGCCAGCAGCTTGGTCAGAAACACCGGGGAGCTGTTTTTT	CASSLVRNTGELFF
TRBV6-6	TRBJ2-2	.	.	TGTGCCAGCAGTATTGGACAGACGAACACCGGGGAGCTGTTTTTT	CASSIGQTNTGELFF
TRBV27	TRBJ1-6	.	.	TGTGCCAGCAGTCCAGACAGGAGGTATTCACCCCTCCACTTT	CASSPDRRYSPLHF
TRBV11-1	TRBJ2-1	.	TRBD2	TGTGCCAGCAGGCCGACTAGCGGGGTTGCCTACAATGAGCAGTTCTTC	CASRPTSGVAYNEQFF